The entry that follows covers one TCR beta chain sequence. Its antigen is currently unknown. PCR employed 60 Vbeta and 13 Jbeta primers. TCRdb's table, derived via immunoSEQ multiplex PCR, lists solely in-frame clones and lacks some. The profile shows 150,000 to 200,000 clones, around 78% of them singletons. The data were taken from a study of cytomegalovirus exposure and HLA in healthy donors. Whole-study context: When 300 to 500 donors were genotyped, 80% to 90% of them were found to fall in the Caucasian-associated ancestry cluster. Overall study results and limits: Among donors in an Asian-associated ancestry cluster, a later analysis reportedly found fewer N-insertions than the approximately 670-donor mean.

The CDR3 totals 15 residues. The germline V gene has CDR1 WSHSY and CDR2 SAAADI. The V end was cut by 3 bases, the J end by 6 bases, with 15 bases between. This receptor was identified in a woman aged 25 to 39 in good health and CMV-seropositive. Sequencing used PBMCs. V and J are TRBV10-2 and TRBJ1-5; D gene unclear. CDR3 loop: CASSEHTGSGQPQHF. The CDR3 DNA follows: TGCGCCAGCAGTGAACATACGGGTAGTGGTCAGCCCCAGCATTTT.